The clone carrying this TCR beta chain was observed many times. Antigen unknown. This record belongs to a study of neurological immune-mediated disorders. Study overall: A relapsing-remitting course was seen in about 90% of the roughly 34 multiple sclerosis patients and a secondary progressive course in 3.

Study findings and constraints: The repertoires of 18 of 34 multiple sclerosis patients were placed by phylogenetic grouping in a single related-CDR3 cluster, which may be a signature.

TCRdb itself ran the 5' RACE reads through MiXCR, one entry per CDR3 protein. This table has fewer than 80,000 distinct CDR3 sequences, under 5% appearing once. The V gene lost 0 bases and the J gene lost 8 bases, with 19 bases spanning the gap. Germline lookup yields CDR1 SGHTA and CDR2 FQGNSA. This CDR3 spans 16 amino acids. The sample taken for sequencing was PBMCs. The TCR comes from a woman between 45 and 60 years old with multiple sclerosis. The rearrangement joins TRBV7-2 to TRBJ1-2; D remains ambiguous. Here the CDR3 reads CASSLAAGSFSRGYTF. CDR3 bases: TGTGCCAGCAGCTTAGCGGCCGGGAGTTTCTCCAGGGGCTACACCTTC.